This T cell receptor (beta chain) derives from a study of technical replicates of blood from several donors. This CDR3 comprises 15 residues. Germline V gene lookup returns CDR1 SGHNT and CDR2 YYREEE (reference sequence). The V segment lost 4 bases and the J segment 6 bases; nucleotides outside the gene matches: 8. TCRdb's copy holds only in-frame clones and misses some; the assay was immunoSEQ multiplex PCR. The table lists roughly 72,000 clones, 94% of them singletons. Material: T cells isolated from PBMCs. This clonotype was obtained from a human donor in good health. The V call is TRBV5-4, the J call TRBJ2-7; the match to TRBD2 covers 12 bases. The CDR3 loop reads CASSAPGLAGSEQYF. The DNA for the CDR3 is TGTGCCAGCAGCGCACCAGGACTAGCGGGGTCCGAGCAGTACTTC.